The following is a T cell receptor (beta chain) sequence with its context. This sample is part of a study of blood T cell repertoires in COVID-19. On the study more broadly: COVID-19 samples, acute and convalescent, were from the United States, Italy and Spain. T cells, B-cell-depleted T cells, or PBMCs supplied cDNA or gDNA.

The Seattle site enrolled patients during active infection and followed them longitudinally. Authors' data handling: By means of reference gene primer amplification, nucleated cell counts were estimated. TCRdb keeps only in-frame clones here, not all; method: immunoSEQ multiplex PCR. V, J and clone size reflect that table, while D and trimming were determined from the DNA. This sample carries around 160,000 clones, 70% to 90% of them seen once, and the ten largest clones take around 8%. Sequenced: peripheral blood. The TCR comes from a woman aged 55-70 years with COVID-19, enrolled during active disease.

The CDR3 here is CASSGGTGGNQPQHF. CDR3 sequence (DNA): TGTGCCAGCAGTGGTGGGACAGGGGGCAATCAGCCCCAGCATTTT. The J gene is TRBJ1-5, the V gene TRBV27, with 10 bases that match TRBD1. The V gene's germline CDR1 is MNHEY and CDR2 SMNVEV (reference sequence). J gave up 2 bases and V 5 bases, and 3 bases lay outside the gene matches. The CDR3 runs 15 residues.